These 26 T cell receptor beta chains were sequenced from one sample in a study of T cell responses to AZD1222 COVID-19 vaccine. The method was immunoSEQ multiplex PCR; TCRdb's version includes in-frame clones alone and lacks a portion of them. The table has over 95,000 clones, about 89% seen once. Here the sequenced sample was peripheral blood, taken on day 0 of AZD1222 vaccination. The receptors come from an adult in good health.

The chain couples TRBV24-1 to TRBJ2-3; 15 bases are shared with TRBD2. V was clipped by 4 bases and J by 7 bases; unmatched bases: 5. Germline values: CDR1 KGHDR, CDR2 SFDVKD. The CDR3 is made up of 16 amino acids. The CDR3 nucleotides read TGTGCCACCAGTGACTGGACTAGCGGGGGGGGTCATACGCAGTATTTT. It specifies CATSDWTSGGGHTQYF.

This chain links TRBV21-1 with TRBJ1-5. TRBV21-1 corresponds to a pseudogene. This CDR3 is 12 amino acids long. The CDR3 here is CASTRENQPQHF. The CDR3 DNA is TGTGCCAGCACGCGGGAGAATCAGCCCCAGCATTTT.

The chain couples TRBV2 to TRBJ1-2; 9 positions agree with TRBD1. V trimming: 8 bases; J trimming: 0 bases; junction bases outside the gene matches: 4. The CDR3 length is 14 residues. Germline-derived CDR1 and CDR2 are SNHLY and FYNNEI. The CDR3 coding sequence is TGTGCCAGCGGACAGGGGCTAGCTAACTATGGCTACACCTTC. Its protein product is CASGQGLANYGYTF.

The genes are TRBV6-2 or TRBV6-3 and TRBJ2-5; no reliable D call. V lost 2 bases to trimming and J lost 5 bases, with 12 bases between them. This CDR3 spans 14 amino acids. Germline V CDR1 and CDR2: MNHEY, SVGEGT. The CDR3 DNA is TGTGCCAGCAGTTACATCGTGGGTCTGGAGACCCAGTACTTC. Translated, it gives CASSYIVGLETQYF.

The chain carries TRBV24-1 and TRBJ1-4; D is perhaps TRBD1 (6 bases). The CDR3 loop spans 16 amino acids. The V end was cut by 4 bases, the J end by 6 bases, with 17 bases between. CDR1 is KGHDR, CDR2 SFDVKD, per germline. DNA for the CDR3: TGTGCCACCAGTGACAGGACAGCCGGGGGACATGAAAAACTGTTTTTT. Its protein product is CATSDRTAGGHEKLFF.

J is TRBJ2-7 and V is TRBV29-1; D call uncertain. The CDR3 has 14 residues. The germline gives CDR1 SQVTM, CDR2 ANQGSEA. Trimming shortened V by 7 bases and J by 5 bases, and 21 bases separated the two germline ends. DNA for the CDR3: TGCAGCGCCATCCTCCAAGAAACAGTAAACGAGCAGTACTTC. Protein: CSAILQETVNEQYF.

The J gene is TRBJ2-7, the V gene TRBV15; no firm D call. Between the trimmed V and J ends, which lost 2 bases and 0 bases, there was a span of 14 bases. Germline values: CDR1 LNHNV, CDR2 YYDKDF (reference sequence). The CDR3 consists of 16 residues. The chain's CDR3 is CATSRPPGSSSYEQYF. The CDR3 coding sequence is TGTGCCACCAGCAGACCTCCCGGGTCGAGCTCCTACGAGCAGTACTTC.

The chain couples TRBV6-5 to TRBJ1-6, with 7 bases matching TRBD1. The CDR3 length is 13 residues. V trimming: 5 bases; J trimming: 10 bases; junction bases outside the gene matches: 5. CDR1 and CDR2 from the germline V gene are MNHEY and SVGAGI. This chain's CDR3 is CASSRDRESPLHF. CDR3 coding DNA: TGTGCCAGCAGTCGGGACAGAGAATCACCCCTCCACTTT.

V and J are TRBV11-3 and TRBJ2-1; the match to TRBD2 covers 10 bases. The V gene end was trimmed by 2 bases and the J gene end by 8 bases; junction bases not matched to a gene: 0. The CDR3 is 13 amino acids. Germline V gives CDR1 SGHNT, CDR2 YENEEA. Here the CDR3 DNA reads TGTGCCAGCAGCTTAAGCGGGGGGGATGAGCAGTTCTTC. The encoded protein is CASSLSGGDEQFF.

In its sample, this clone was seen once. Written as DNA, the CDR3 is TGTGCCAGCAGCCCCCATAGGGGGAACACTGAAGCTTTCTTT. It yields the protein CASSPHRGNTEAFF. The chain joins TRBV9 to TRBJ1-1, with D possibly TRBD1 on 5 matching bases. Trimming removed 4 bases from V and 1 base from J, with 11 bases in between. CDR1 and CDR2 (germline): SGDLS, YYNGEE. This CDR3 comprises 14 residues.

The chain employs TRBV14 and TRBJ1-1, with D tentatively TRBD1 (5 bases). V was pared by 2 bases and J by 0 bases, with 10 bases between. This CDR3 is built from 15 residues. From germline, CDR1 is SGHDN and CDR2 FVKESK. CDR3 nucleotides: TGTGCCAGCAGCCAAATACGACAGTTGAACACTGAAGCTTTCTTT. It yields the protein CASSQIRQLNTEAFF. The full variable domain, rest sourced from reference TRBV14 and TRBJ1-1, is EAGVTQFPSHSVIEKGQTVTLRCDPISGHDNLYWYRRVMGKEIKFLLHFVKESKQDESGMPNNRFLAERTGGTYSTLKVQPAELEDSGVYFCASSQIRQLNTEAFFGQGTRLTVV.

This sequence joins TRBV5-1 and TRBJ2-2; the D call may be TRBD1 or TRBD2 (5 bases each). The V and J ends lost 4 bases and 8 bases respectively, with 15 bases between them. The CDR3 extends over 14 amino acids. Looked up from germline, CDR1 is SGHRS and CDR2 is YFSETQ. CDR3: CASSAGTSGGELFF. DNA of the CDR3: TGCGCCAGCAGCGCAGGGACCTCGGGAGGGGAGCTGTTTTTT.

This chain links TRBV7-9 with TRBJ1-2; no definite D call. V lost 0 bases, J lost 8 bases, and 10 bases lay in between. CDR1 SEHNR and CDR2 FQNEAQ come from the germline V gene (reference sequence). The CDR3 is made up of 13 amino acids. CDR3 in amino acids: CASSLASWNGYTF. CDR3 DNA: TGTGCCAGCAGCTTAGCGAGCTGGAACGGCTACACCTTC. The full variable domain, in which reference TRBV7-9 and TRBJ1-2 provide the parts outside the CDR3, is DTGVSQNPRHKITKRGQNVTFRCDPISEHNRLYWYRQTLGQGPEFLTYFQNEAQLEKSRLLSDRFSAERPKGSFSTLEIQRTEQGDSAMYLCASSLASWNGYTFGSGTRLTVV.

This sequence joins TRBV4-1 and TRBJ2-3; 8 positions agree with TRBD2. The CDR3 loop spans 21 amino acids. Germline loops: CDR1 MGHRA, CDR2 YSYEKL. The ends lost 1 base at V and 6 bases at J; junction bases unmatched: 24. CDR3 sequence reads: CASSQAGARLAGIESRDTQYF. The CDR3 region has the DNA TGCGCCAGCAGCCAAGCGGGGGCTAGGCTAGCGGGCATTGAAAGTAGGGATACGCAGTATTTT.

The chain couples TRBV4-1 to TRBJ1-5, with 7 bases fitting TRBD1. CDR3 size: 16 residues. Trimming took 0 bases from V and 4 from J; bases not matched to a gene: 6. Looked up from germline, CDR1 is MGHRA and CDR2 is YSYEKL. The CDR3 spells CASSQELGQINQPQHF. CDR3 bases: TGCGCCAGCAGCCAAGAATTGGGACAGATAAATCAGCCCCAGCATTTT.

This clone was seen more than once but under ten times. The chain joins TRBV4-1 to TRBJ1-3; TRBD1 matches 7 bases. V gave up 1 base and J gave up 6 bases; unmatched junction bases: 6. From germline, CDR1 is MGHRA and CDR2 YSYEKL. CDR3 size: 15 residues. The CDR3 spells CASSQGTGVENTIYF. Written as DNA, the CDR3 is TGCGCCAGCAGCCAAGGAACAGGGGTTGAAAACACCATATATTTT.

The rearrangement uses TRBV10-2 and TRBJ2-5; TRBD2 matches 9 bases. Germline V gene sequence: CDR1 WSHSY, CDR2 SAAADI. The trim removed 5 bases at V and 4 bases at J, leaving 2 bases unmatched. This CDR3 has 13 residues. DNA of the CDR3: TGCGCCAGCAGTTTGCGGGGGGGAGAGACCCAGTACTTC. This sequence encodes CASSLRGGETQYF.

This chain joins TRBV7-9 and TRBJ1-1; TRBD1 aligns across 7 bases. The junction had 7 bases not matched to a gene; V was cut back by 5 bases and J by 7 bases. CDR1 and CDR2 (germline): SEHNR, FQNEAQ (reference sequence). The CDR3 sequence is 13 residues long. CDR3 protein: CASSVRQGLEAFF. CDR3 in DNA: TGTGCCAGCAGCGTCAGACAGGGCCTTGAAGCTTTCTTT. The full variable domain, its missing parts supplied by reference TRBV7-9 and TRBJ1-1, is DTGVSQNPRHKITKRGQNVTFRCDPISEHNRLYWYRQTLGQGPEFLTYFQNEAQLEKSRLLSDRFSAERPKGSFSTLEIQRTEQGDSAMYLCASSVRQGLEAFFGQGTRLTVV.

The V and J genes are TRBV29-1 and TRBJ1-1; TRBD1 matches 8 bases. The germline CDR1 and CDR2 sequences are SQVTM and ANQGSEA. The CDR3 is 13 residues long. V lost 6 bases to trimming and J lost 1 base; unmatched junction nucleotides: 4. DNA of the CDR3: TGCAGCGTGGTAGGGACAGGGAACACTGAAGCTTTCTTT. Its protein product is CSVVGTGNTEAFF.

The DNA for the CDR3 is TGTGCCAGCAGCCCCCGACAGGTCTACAATGAGCAGTTCTTC. It yields the protein CASSPRQVYNEQFF. The chain recombines TRBV7-2 with TRBJ2-1; D perhaps matches TRBD1 (6 bases). The length of the CDR3 is 14 residues. In germline, CDR1 is SGHTA, CDR2 FQGNSA. Trimming left V 5 bases short and J 3 bases short, with 11 bases between.

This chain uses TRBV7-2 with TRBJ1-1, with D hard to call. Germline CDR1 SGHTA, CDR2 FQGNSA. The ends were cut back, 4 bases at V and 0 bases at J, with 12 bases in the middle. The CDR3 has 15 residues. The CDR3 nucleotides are TGTGCCAGCAGCTCTCGTGCAGCTTTGAACACTGAAGCTTTCTTT. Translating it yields CASSSRAALNTEAFF.

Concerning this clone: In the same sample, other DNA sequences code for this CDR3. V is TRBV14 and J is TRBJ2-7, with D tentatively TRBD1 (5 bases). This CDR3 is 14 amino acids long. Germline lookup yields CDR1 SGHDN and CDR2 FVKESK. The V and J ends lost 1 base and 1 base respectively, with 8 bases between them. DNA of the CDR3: TGTGCCAGCAGCCAAGGCAGGGCTTCCTACGAGCAGTACTTC. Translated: CASSQGRASYEQYF.

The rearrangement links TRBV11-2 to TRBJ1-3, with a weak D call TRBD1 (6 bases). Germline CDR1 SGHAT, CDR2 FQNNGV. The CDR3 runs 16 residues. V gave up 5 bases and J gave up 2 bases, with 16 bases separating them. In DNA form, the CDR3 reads TGTGCCAGCAGCAATGGACAGAGAGAAGCTGGAAACACCATATATTTT. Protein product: CASSNGQREAGNTIYF. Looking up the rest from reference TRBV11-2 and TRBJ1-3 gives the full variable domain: EAGVAQSPRYKIIEKRQSVAFWCNPISGHATLYWYQQILGQGPKLLIQFQNNGVVDDSQLPKDRFSAERLKGVDSTLKIQPAKLEDSAVYLCASSNGQREAGNTIYFGEGSWLTVV.

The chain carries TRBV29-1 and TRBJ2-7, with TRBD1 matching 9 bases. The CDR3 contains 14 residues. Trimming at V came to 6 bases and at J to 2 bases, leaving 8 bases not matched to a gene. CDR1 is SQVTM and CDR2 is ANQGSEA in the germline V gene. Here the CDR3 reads CSVAGTGSTYEQYF. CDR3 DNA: TGCAGCGTAGCCGGGACAGGGTCTACCTACGAGCAGTACTTC.

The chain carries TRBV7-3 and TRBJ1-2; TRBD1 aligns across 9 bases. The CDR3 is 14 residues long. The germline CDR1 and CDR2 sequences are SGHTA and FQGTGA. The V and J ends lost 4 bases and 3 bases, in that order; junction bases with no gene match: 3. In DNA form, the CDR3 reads TGTGCCAGCAGCTCGACAGGGGGATACTATGGCTACACCTTC. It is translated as CASSSTGGYYGYTF.

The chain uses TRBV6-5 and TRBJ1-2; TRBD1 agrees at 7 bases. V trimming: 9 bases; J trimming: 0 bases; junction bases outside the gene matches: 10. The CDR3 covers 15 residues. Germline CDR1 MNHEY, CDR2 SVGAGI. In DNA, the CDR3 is TGTGCCAGTAGATTGACAGGGATAACTAACTATGGCTACACCTTC. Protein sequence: CASRLTGITNYGYTF.